This T cell receptor beta chain comes out of a study of blood T cell repertoires in COVID-19. This CDR3 has 14 amino acids. CDR1 is SGHVS and CDR2 is FQNEAQ in the germline V gene. The V end lost 1 base, the J end lost 9 bases, and 10 bases lay between the germline ends. Two negative PCRs, clearance, or symptom resolution were required of recovered Cohort 3 donors. Authors' data handling: Reference gene primer amplification in the assay estimated nucleated cell counts. Sequencing used immunoSEQ multiplex PCR; TCRdb keeps in-frame clones, though not all of them. D and trimming were read from the DNA, whereas the V and J calls and clone size are those reported in that table. The sample consists of 200,000 or so clones, about 88% of them appearing once.

The chain is built from TRBV7-8 and TRBJ1-6; D not certain. Sequencing input: PBMCs or T cells enriched from blood (not recorded which). The sequence came from a woman between 25 and 40 years old who had recovered from COVID-19. The DNA of the CDR3 is TGTGCCAGCAGCTTAGGAGGGAGTAGTTCACCCCTCCACTTT. It is translated as CASSLGGSSSPLHF.